This TCR beta chain was documented in a study of blood T cell repertoires in COVID-19. Profiling relied on immunoSEQ multiplex PCR, and the TCRdb table lists in-frame clones only, not all of them. The sample yields about 160,000 clones, around 80% seen once. CDR1 and CDR2 (germline): SGHNT, YYREEE (reference sequence). V was clipped by 0 bases and J by 1 base, with 10 bases between them. This CDR3 is built from 15 residues. This TCR came from a man over 45 who had recovered from COVID-19. This chain links TRBV5-4 with TRBJ1-1; D is uncertain. The sample consisted of PBMCs or T cells enriched from blood (not recorded which). The CDR3 sequence is CASSLVAGGNTEAFF. The CDR3 DNA is TGTGCCAGCAGCTTGGTTGCAGGTGGGAACACTGAAGCTTTCTTT.